This TCR beta chain was identified in a study of blood T cell repertoires in COVID-19. Study-wide context: Nucleic acid was either cDNA or gDNA, and it came from T cells, B-cell-depleted T cells, or PBMCs.

Germline CDR1 LGHDT, CDR2 YNNKEL (reference sequence). Unmatched junction bases numbered 3, after V lost 3 bases and J lost 3 bases. The CDR3 extends over 15 amino acids. This table comes from immunoSEQ multiplex PCR, and its TCRdb copy is limited to in-frame clones, with some not included. This sample has 65,000 to 85,000 clones, with more than 75% found just once. The TCR sequence derives from a human donor in a cohort sampled during active COVID-19. This chain links TRBV3-1 (or the pseudogene TRBV3-2) with TRBJ2-3; the match to TRBD1 covers 10 bases. Material for sequencing was peripheral blood. CDR3 in DNA: TGTGCCAGCAGCCACGACAGGGGGCAAACAGATACGCAGTATTTT. This codes for CASSHDRGQTDTQYF.